The sequence of this TCR beta chain was determined in a study of CD8 T cells in Susac syndrome (dated by TCRdb to between 2018 and 2021). General notes on the study: The study used repertoire sequencing to test whether antigen drove CD8+ T cell activation and differentiation in Susac syndrome.

RNA was extracted using the RNeasy kit, and about 0.45 to 1 ug of the RNA was reverse transcribed with random hexamers. The immunoSEQ multiplex PCR assay, which covers 54 Vbeta and 13 Jbeta segments, was used to amplify TCR beta CDR3 regions. PCR amplification bias was corrected by using a synthetic template baseline for primer optimization and computational correction. Per the source publication's procedure: Reads were annotated to V, D and J genes per IMGT and analyzed with immunoSEQ Analyzer, keeping only productive sequences. Clonality was computed as one minus Shannon entropy normalized by log2 of the number of productive unique sequences. For each patient and control, public and private clones were evaluated within the 100 most prevalent clones. Clones were defined as Susac-specific if absent from the healthy and MS cohorts, from more than 900 published viral clones and from other ImmuneACCESS disease sequences. The raw public data were reprocessed by TCRdb itself: fastp quality trimming at Q25, MiXCR clonotype calling, in-frame beta chains only. Merged by CDR3 protein, the rows form single entries marked with the most common genes and DNA. In this record, the V and J calls reflect TCRdb's handling and not the investigators' own analysis. Here the sample has about 210,000 distinct CDR3 sequences; approximately 95% occur a single time. Of the sample, 0.085% to 0.095% is held by the ten largest clones.

The germline V gene encodes CDR1 SQVTM and CDR2 ANQGSEA. V lost 7 bases and J lost 0 bases, and the count of bases not matched to a germline gene is 18. From the cysteine up to the phenylalanine, the CDR3 has a length of 18 residues. Of all the DNA, just the CDR3 is kept, 54 bases in frame from base 1. Peripheral blood CD8+ and CD4+ T cells from healthy donors, Susac syndrome patients and multiple sclerosis patients were profiled using high-throughput TCR beta sequencing. Treatment-naive patients with stable or active relapsing-remitting disease fulfilling revised McDonald criteria were used as multiple sclerosis controls. Bulk CD8+ and CD4+ T cells were purified by magnetic negative isolation, while CD8+ TEMRA cells were enriched using FACS. Blood was collected in EDTA tubes and processed within 24 hours, with PBMCs isolated through density gradient centrifugation. PBMCs intended for TCR sequencing were cryopreserved in liquid nitrogen and thawed later in a water bath at 37 degrees C. A purity of at least 90% was achieved for sorted or isolated CD4+, CD8+ and CD8+ TEMRA cells.

For this clonotype: Its cognate antigen has yet to be identified. Base-call qualities are not available, and no considerably larger clone is one nucleotide away.

Here is what the overall study found, with its caveats: The TCR sequencing and HLA analysis was acknowledged to have included a relatively small number of individuals.

The receptor chain draws on TRBV29-1 and TRBJ2-3, with TRBD2 matching 8 junction bases. The source material was CD4+ T cells from PBMCs. The source of this sequence is a human donor with multiple sclerosis. The base sequence is TGCAGCGCCGCGGGAGCGGGAGTCCAACTTCTGAGCACAGATACGCAGTATTTT. This is translated as CSAAGAGVQLLSTDTQYF.